The entry below describes one T cell receptor beta chain. The antigen is unknown. The sample comes from a study of vaccination effects on CD4 cells after COVID-19. Points from the study as a whole: The study found that only 1 of 255 vaccine-induced clones from healthy vaccinees cross-reacted with common cold coronaviruses.

TCRdb's table, derived via immunoSEQ multiplex PCR, lists solely in-frame clones and lacks some. The table records around 24,000 clones, 65% to 75% of them present only once. The ViraFEST assay expanded antigen-specific CD4+ T cells with viral peptide pools before sequencing. Researchers isolated CD4+ T cells once 9 to 11 days of culture had elapsed. Nucleocapsid antibodies stayed negative before and after vaccination, showing no earlier SARS-CoV-2 infection. V shed 0 bases and J shed 1 base, with 10 bases lying between them. Germline CDR1 SGHNT, CDR2 YYREEE (reference sequence). The CDR3 runs to 15 residues.

The sequencing used CD4+ T cells from PBMCs cultured with SARS-CoV-2 spike peptides, collected before COVID-19 vaccination. The source of this sequence is a human donor who received a COVID-19 vaccine. The chain carries TRBV5-4 and TRBJ1-1; weak D call: TRBD1 (5 bases). The CDR3 DNA reads TGTGCCAGCAGCTTGGGAGGGGTAACGAACACTGAAGCTTTCTTT. This gives the protein CASSLGGVTNTEAFF.